The present entry profiles one TCR beta chain with its context. The record originates from a study of cytomegalovirus exposure and HLA in healthy donors. This CDR3 has 15 amino acids. The V and J ends lost 2 bases and 5 bases, in that order; junction bases with no gene match: 3. CDR1 MNHNS and CDR2 SASEGT come from the germline V gene. The study ran its PCR with 60 Vbeta and 13 Jbeta primers. Generated by immunoSEQ multiplex PCR, the TCRdb table keeps only in-frame clones and is missing some. The table lists about 140,000 clones. The receptor was isolated from a male donor in good health and CMV-seronegative. This chain uses TRBV6-1 with TRBJ2-5, with TRBD2 matching over 12 bases. Specimen: PBMCs. CDR3 in DNA: TGTGCCAGCAGTGAATCTAGCGGGAGGGGGGAGACCCAGTACTTC. This encodes CASSESSGRGETQYF.